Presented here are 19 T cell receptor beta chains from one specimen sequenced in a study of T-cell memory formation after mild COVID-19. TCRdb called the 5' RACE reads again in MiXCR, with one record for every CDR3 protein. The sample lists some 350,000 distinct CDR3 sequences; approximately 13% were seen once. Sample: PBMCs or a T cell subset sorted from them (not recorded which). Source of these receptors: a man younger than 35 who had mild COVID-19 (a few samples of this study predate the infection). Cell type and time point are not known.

As DNA, the CDR3 is TGTGCCAGCAGCCCGGGGACTAGCGGGGGAGAGCAGTACTTC. Translated, it gives CASSPGTSGGEQYF. The chain couples TRBV7-9 to TRBJ2-7; TRBD2 matches at 14 bases. V lost 5 bases to trimming and J lost 7 bases; unmatched junction nucleotides: 4. The CDR3 is made up of 14 amino acids. In germline, CDR1 is SEHNR, CDR2 FQNEAQ (reference sequence).

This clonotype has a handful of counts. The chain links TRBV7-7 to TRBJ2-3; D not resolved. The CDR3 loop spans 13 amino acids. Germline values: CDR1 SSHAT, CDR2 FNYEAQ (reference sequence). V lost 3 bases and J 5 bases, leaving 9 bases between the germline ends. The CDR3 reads CASSLTSLDTQYF. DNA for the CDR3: TGTGCCAGCAGCTTGACTTCGTTAGATACGCAGTATTTT.

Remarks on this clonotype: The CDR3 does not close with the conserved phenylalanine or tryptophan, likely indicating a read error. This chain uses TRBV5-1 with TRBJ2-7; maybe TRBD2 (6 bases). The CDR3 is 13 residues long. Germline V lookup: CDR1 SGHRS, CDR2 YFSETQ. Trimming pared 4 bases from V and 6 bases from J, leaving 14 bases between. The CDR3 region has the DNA TGCGCCAGCAGCCGGGACCTGGGGGGCGAGCAGTACTTA. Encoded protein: CASSRDLGGEQYL.

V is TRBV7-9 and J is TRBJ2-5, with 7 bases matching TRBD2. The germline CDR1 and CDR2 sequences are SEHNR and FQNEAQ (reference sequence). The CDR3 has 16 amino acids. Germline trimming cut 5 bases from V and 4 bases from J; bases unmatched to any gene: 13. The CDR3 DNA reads TGTGCCAGCAGCCGGGCGGCTGGGGGGGATCGAGAGACCCAGTACTTC. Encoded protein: CASSRAAGGDRETQYF.

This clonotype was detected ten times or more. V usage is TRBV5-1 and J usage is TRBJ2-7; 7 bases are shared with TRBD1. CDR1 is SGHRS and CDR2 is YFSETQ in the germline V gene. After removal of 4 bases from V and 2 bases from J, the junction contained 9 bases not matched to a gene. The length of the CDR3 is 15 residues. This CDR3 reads CASSVLPGQTYEQYF. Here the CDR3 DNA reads TGCGCCAGCAGCGTGCTTCCGGGACAGACCTACGAGCAGTACTTC.

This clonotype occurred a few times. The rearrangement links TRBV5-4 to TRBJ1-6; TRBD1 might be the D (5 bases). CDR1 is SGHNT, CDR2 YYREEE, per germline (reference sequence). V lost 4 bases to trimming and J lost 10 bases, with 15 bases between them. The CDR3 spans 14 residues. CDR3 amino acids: CASSDSGHGSPLHF. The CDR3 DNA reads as TGTGCCAGCAGCGATTCAGGGCATGGATCACCCCTCCACTTT. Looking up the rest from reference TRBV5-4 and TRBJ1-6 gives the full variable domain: ETGVTQSPTHLIKTRGQQVTLRCSSQSGHNTVSWYQQALGQGPQFIFQYYREEENGRGNFPPRFSGLQFPNYSSELNVNALELDDSALYLCASSDSGHGSPLHFGNGTRLTVT.

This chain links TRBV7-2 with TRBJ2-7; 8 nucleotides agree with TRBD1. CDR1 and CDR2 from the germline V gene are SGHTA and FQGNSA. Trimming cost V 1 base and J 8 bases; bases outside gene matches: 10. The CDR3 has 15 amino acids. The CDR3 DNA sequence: TGTGCCAGCAGCTTAGATCTGCAGGGGGCTAACAAGCAGTACTTC. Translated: CASSLDLQGANKQYF.

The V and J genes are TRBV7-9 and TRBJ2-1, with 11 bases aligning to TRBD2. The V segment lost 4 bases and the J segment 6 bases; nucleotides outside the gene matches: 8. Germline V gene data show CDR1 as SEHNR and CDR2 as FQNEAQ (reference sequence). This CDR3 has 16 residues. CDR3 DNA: TGTGCCAGCAGCTCGCCCCTAGCGGGGGGAGGCAATGAGCAGTTCTTC. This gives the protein CASSSPLAGGGNEQFF. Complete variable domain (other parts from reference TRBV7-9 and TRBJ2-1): DTGVSQNPRHKITKRGQNVTFRCDPISEHNRLYWYRQTLGQGPEFLTYFQNEAQLEKSRLLSDRFSAERPKGSFSTLEIQRTEQGDSAMYLCASSSPLAGGGNEQFFGPGTRLTVL.

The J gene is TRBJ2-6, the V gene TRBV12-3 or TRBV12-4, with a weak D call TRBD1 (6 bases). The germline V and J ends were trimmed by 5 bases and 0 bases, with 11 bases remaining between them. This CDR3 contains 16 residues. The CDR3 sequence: CASSRDTSSGANVLTF. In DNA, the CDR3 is TGTGCCAGCAGTCGGGACACCTCCTCTGGGGCCAACGTCCTGACTTTC.

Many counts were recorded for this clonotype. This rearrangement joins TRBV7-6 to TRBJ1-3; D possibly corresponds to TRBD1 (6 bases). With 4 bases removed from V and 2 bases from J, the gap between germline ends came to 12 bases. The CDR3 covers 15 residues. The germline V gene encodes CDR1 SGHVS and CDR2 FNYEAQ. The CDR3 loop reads CASSSDRLPGNTIYF. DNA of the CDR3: TGTGCCAGCAGCTCAGACAGGCTACCTGGAAACACCATATATTTT.

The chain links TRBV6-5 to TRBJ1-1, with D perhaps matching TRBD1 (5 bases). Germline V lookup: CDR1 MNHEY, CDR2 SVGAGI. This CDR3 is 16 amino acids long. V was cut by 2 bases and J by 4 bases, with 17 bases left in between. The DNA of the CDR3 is TGTGCCAGCAGTTACGGAGGCGGGGGATGGGGCACTGAAGCTTTCTTT. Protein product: CASSYGGGGWGTEAFF.

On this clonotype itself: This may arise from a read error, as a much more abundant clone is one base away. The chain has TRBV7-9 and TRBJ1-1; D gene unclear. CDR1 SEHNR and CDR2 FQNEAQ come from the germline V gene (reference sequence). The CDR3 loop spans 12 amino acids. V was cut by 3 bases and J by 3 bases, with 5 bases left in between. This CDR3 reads CASSFEYTEAFF. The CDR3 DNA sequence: TGTGCCAGCAGCTTTGAGTACACTGAAGCTTTCTTT.

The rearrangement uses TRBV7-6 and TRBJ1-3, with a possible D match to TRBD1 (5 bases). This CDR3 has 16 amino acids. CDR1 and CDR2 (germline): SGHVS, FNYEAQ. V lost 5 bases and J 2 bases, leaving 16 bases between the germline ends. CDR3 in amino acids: CASSPLEGLAGNTIYF. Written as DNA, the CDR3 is TGTGCCAGCAGCCCCTTGGAGGGACTAGCTGGAAACACCATATATTTT.

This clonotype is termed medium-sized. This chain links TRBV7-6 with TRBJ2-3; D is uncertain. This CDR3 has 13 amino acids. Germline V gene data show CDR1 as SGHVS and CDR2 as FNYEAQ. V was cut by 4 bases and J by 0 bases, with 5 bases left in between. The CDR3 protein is CASSYTSTDTQYF. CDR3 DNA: TGTGCCAGCAGCTACACTAGCACAGATACGCAGTATTTT.

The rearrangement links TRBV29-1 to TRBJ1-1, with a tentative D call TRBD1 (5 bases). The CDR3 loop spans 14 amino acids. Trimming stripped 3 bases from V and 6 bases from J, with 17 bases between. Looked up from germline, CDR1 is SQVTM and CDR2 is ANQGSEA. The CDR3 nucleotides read TGCAGCGTTGAGAACAGGAACCCTTTGGCTGAAGCTTTCTTT. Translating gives CSVENRNPLAEAFF.

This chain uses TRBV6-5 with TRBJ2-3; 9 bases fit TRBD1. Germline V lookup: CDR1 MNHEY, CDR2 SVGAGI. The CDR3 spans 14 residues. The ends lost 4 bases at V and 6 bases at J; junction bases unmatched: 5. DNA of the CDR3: TGTGCCAGCAGTTTTCGGGACAGGGATGATACGCAGTATTTT. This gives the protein CASSFRDRDDTQYF.

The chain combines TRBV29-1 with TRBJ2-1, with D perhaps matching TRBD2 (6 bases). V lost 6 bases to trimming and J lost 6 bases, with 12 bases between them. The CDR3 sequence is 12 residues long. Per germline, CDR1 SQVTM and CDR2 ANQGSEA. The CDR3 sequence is CSVGGAGNEQFF. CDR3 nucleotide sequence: TGCAGCGTCGGGGGTGCGGGCAATGAGCAGTTCTTC.

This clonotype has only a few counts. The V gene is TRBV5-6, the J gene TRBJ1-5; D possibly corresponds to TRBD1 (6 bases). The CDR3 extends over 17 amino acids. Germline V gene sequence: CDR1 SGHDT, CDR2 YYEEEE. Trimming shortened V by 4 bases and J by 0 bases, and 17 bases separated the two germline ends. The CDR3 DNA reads TGTGCCAGCAGCCCGTCCGGGACACCGTATAGCAATCAGCCCCAGCATTTT. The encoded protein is CASSPSGTPYSNQPQHF. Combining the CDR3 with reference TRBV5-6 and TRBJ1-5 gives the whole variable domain DAGVTQSPTHLIKTRGQQVTLRCSPKSGHDTVSWYQQALGQGPQFIFQYYEEEERQRGNFPDRFSGHQFPNYSSELNVNALLLGDSALYLCASSPSGTPYSNQPQHFGDGTRLSIL.

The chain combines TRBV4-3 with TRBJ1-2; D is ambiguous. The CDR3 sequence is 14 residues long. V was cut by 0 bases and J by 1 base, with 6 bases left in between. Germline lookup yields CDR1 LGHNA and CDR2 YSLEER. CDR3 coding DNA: TGCGCCAGCAGCCAAGAAGTTGTTAACTATGGCTACACCTTC. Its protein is CASSQEVVNYGYTF.